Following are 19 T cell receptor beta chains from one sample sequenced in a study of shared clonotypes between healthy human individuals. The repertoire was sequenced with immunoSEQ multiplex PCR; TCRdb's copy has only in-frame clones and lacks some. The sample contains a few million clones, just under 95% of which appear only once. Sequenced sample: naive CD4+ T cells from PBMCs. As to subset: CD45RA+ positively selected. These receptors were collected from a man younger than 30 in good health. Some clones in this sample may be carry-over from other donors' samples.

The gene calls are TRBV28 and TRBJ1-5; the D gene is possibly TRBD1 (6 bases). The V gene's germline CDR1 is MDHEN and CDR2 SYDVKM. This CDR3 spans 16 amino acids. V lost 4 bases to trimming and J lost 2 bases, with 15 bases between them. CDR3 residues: CASSSLSQGGNQPQHF. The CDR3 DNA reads TGTGCCAGCAGTTCTCTATCACAGGGCGGCAATCAGCCCCAGCATTTT.

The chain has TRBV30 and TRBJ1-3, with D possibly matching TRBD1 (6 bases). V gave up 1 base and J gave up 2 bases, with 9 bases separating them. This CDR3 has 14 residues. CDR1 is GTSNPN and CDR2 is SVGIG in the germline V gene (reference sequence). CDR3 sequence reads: CAWSGGGPGNTIYF. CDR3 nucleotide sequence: TGTGCCTGGAGTGGTGGGGGCCCTGGAAACACCATATATTTT. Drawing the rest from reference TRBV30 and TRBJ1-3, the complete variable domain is SQTIHQWPATLVQPVGSPLSLECTVEGTSNPNLYWYRQAAGRGLQLLFYSVGIGQISSEVPQNLSASRPQDRQFILSSKKLLLSDSGFYLCAWSGGGPGNTIYFGEGSWLTVV.

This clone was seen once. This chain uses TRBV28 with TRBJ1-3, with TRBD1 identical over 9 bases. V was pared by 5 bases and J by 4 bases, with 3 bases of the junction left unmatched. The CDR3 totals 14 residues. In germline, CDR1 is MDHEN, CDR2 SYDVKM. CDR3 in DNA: TGTGCCAGCAGTGGGGGACAGGGCGGAAACACCATATATTTT. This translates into CASSGGQGGNTIYF. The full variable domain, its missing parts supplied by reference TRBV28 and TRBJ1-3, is DVKVTQSSRYLVKRTGEKVFLECVQDMDHENMFWYRQDPGLGLRLIYFSYDVKMKEKGDIPEGYSVSREKKERFSLILESASTNQTSMYLCASSGGQGGNTIYFGEGSWLTVV.

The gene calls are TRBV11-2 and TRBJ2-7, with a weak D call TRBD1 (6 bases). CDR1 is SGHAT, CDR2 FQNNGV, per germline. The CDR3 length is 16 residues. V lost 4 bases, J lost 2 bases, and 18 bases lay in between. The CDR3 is CASSSLRGRGTYEQYF. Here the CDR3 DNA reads TGTGCCAGCAGCTCCCTAAGGGGGAGAGGGACCTACGAGCAGTACTTC.

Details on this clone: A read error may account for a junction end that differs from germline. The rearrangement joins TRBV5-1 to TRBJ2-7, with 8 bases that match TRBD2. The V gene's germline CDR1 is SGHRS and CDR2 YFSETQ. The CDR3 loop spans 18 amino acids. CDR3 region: CASCFGTSSPSKLYEQYF. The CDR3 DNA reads TGCGCCAGCTGCTTCGGGACTAGTTCACCCAGCAAGCTCTACGAGCAGTACTTC. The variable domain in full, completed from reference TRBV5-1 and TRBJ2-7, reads KAGVTQTPRYLIKTRGQQVTLSCSPISGHRSVSWYQQTPGQGLQFLFEYFSETQRNKGNFPGRFSGRQFSNSRSEMNVSTLELGDSALYLCASCFGTSSPSKLYEQYFGPGTRLTVT.

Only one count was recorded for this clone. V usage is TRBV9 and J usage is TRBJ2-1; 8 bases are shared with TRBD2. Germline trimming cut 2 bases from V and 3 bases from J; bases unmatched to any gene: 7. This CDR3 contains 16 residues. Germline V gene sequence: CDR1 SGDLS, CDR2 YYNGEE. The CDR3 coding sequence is TGTGCCAGCAGCGTGTTAGCGGGATTTAACTACAATGAGCAGTTCTTC. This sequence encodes CASSVLAGFNYNEQFF.

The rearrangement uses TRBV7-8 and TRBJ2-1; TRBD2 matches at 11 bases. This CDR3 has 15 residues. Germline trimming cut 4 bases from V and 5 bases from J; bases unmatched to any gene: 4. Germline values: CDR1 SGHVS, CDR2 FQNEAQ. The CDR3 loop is CASSSGTSGDNEQFF. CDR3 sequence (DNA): TGTGCCAGCAGCTCCGGGACTAGCGGCGACAATGAGCAGTTCTTC.

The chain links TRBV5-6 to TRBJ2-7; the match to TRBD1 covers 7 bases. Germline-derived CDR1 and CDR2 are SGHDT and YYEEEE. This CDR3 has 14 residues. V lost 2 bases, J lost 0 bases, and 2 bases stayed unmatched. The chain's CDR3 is CASSLTGVSYEQYF. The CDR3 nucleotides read TGTGCCAGCAGCTTAACAGGGGTCTCCTACGAGCAGTACTTC. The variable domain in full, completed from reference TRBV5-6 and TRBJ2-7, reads DAGVTQSPTHLIKTRGQQVTLRCSPKSGHDTVSWYQQALGQGPQFIFQYYEEEERQRGNFPDRFSGHQFPNYSSELNVNALLLGDSALYLCASSLTGVSYEQYFGPGTRLTVT.

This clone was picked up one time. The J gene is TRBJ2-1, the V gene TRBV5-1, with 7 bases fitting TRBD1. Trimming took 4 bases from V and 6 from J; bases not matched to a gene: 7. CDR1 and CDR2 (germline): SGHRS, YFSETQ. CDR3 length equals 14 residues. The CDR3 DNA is TGCGCCAGCAGCAGCTTGACAGGGATCAATGAGCAGTTCTTC. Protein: CASSSLTGINEQFF. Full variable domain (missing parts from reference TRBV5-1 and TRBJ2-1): KAGVTQTPRYLIKTRGQQVTLSCSPISGHRSVSWYQQTPGQGLQFLFEYFSETQRNKGNFPGRFSGRQFSNSRSEMNVSTLELGDSALYLCASSSLTGINEQFFGPGTRLTVL.

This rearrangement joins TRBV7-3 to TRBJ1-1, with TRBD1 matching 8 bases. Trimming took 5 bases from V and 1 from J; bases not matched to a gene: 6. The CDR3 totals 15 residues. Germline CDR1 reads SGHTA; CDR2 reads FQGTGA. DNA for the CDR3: TGTGCCAGCAGCGCCCAGGGGGCTCCGAACACTGAAGCTTTCTTT. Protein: CASSAQGAPNTEAFF. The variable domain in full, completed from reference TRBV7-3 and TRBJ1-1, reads GAGVSQTPSNKVTEKGKYVELRCDPISGHTALYWYRQSLGQGPEFLIYFQGTGAADDSGLPNDRFFAVRPEGSVSTLKIQRTERGDSAVYLCASSAQGAPNTEAFFGQGTRLTVV.

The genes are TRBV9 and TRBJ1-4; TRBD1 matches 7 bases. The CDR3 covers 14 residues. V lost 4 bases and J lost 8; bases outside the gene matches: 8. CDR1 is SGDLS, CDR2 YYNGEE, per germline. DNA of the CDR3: TGTGCCAGCAGCCGCCAGGGGGGAGGAGAAAAACTGTTTTTT. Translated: CASSRQGGGEKLFF.

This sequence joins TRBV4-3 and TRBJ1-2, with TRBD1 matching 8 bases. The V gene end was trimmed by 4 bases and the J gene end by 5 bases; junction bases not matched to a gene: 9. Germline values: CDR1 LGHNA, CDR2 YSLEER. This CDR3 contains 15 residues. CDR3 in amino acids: CASSPTGQGRYGYTF. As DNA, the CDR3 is TGCGCCAGCAGCCCCACTGGACAGGGACGGTATGGCTACACCTTC.

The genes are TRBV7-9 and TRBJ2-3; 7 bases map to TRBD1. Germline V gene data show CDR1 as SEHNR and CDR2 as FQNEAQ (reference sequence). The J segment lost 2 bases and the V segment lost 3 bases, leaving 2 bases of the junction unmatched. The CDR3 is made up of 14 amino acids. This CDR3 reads CASSLGTATDTQYF. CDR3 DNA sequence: TGTGCCAGCAGCTTGGGGACAGCCACAGATACGCAGTATTTT.

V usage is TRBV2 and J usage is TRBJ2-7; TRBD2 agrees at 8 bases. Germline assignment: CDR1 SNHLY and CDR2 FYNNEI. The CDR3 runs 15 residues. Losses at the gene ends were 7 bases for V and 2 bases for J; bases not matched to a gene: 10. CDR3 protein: CASTRGREVTYEQYF. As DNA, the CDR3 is TGTGCCAGCACCCGAGGGCGGGAGGTGACCTACGAGCAGTACTTC.

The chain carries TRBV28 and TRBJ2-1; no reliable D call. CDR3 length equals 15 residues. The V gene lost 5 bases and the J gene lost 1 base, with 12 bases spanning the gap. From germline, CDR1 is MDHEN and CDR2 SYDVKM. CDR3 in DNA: TGTGCCAGCAGTAAAACAGCGATTTCCTACAATGAGCAGTTCTTC. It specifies CASSKTAISYNEQFF.

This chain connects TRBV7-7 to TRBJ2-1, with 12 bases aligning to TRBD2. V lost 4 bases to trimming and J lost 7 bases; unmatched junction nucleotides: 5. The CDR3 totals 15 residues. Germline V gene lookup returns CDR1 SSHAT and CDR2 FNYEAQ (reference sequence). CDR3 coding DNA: TGTGCCAGCAGCTCCGGACTAGCGGGATTGAATGAGCAGTTCTTC. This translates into CASSSGLAGLNEQFF.

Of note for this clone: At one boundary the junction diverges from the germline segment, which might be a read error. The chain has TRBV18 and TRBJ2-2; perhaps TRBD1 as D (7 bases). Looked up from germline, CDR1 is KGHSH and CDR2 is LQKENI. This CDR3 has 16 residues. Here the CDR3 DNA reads TGTGCCAGCACACCGCGGGCGGGACAGTCACCCGGGGAGCTGTTTTTT. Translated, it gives CASTPRAGQSPGELFF. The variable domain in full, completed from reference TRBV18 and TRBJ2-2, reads NAGVMQNPRHLVRRRGQEARLRCSPMKGHSHVYWYRQLPEEGLKFMVYLQKENIIDESGMPKERFSAEFPKEGPSILRIQQVVRGDSAAYFCASTPRAGQSPGELFFGEGSRLTVL.

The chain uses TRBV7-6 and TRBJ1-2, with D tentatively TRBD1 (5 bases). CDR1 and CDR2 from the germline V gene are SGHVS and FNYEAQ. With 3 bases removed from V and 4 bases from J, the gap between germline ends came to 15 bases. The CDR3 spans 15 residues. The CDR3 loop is CASSLGPLGTYGYTF. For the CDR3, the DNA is TGTGCCAGCAGCTTGGGACCCCTCGGGACCTATGGCTACACCTTC.

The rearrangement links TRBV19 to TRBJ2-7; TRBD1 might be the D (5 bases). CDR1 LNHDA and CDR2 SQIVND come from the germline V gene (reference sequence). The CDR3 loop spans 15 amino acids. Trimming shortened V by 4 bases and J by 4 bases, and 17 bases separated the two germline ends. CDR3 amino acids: CASSTGNMLLYEQYF. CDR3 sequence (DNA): TGTGCCAGTAGTACAGGGAACATGTTACTTTACGAGCAGTACTTC.